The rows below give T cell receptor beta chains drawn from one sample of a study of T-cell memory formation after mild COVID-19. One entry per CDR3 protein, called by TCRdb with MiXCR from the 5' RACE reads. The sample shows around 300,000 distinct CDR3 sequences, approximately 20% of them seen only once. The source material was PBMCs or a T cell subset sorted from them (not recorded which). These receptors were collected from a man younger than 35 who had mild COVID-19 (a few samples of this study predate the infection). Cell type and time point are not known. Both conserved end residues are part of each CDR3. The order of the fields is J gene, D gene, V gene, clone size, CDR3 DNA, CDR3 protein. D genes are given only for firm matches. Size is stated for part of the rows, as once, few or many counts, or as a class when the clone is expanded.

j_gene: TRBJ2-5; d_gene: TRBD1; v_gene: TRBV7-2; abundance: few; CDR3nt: TGTGCCAGCAGCCCGAGACAGGGGGAAGGAGAGACCCAGTACTTC; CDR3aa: CASSPRQGEGETQYF
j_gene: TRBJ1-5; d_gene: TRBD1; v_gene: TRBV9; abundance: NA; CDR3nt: TGTGCCAGCAGCCCAGGACAGGGGGTCGATCAGCCCCAGCATTTT; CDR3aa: CASSPGQGVDQPQHF
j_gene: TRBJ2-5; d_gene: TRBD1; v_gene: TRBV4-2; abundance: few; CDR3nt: TGTGCCAGCAGCCAAGAAGGGCGCGGGGGACAGGGGTTGTTTGAGACCCAGTACTTC; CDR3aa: CASSQEGRGGQGLFETQYF
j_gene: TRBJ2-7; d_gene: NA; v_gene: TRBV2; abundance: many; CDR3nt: TGTGCCACTACCCTGACTGACTCCTACGAGCAGTACTTC; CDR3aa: CATTLTDSYEQYF
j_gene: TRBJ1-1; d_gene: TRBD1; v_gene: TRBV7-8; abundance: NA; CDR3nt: TGTGCCAGCAGCGAGACAGGGGCTGAAGCTTTCTTT; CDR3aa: CASSETGAEAFF
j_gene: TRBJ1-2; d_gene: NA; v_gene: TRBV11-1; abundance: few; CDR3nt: TGTGCCAGCAGCGCCAGGGGAGACTATGGCTACACCTTC; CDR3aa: CASSARGDYGYTF
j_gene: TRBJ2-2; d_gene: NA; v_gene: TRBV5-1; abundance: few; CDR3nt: TGCGCCGGTGGGGAATTGGACACCGGGGAGCTGTTTTTT; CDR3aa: CAGGELDTGELFF
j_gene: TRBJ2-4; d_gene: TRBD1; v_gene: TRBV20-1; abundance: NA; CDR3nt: TGCAGTGCCGACGACAGGGTGCGGGACATTCAGTACTTC; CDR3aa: CSADDRVRDIQYF
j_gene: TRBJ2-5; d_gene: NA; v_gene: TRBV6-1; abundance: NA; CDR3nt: TGTGCCATTACGAGTGGCAGTCAAGAGACCCAGTACTTC; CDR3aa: CAITSGSQETQYF
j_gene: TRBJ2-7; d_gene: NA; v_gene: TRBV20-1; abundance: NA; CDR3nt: TGCAGTGCTAGAGATCTTACTGACTCCTACGAGCAGTACTTC; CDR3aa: CSARDLTDSYEQYF
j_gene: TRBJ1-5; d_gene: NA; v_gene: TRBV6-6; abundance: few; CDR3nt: TGTGCCAGCAGCGCTACCAGGGAAAGTCAGCCCCAGCATTTT; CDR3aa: CASSATRESQPQHF
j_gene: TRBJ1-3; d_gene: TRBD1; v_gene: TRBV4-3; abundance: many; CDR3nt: TGCGCCAGCAGCCAAGGGTTCCGGGACAGGGGGATCTCTGGAAACACCATATATTTT; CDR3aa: CASSQGFRDRGISGNTIYF
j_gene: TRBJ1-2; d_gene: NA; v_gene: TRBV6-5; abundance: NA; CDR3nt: TGTGCCAGCAGTTACGACGGGATCTATGGCTACACCTTC; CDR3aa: CASSYDGIYGYTF
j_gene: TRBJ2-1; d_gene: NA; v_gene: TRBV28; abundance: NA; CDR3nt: TGTGCCAGCAGTTTTAAGGCCAGACCCAATGAGCAGTTCTTC; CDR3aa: CASSFKARPNEQFF
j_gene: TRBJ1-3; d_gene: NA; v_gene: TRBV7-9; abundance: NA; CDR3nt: TGTGCCAGCAGCCCCAGGGGCAACTCTGGAAACACCATATATTTT; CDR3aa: CASSPRGNSGNTIYF
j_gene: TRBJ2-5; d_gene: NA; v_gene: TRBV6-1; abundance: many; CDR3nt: TGTGCCAGCAGTGAAGCGGATGGGGAGGTGGAGACCCAGTACTTC; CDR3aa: CASSEADGEVETQYF
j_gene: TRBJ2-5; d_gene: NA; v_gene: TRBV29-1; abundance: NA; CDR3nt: TGCAGCGTTTCCGGATACGGGCCGTCGACCCAGTACTTC; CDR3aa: CSVSGYGPSTQYF
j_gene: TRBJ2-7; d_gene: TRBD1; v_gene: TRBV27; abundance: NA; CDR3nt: TGTGCCAGCAGTTTATGGAAGACAGGGGGCGGCGAGCAGTACTTC; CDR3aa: CASSLWKTGGGEQYF
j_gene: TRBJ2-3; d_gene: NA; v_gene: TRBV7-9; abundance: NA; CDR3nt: TGTGCCAGCAGCCACTACCCCAGAACGCTCGAAGATACGCAGTATTTT; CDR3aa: CASSHYPRTLEDTQYF
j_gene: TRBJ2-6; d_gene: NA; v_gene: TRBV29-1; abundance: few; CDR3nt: TGCAGCGTTGAATTTGTTTCGGAAAGGAAGGCTGGGGCCAACGTCCTGACTTTC; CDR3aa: CSVEFVSERKAGANVLTF
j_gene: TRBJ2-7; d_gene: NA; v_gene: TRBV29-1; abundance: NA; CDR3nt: TGCAGCGTTGAGTTGGCCTACGAGCAGTACTTC; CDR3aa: CSVELAYEQYF
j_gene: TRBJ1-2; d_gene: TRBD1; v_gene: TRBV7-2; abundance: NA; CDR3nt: TGTGCCAGCAGCTTAGCCAGGGGACAGGATATAGGGTATGGCTACACCTTC; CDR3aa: CASSLARGQDIGYGYTF
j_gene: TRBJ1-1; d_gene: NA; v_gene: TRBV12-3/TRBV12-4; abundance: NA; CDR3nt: TGTGCCAGCGCGGGGCCCTCCGAAGCTTTCTTT; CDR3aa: CASAGPSEAFF
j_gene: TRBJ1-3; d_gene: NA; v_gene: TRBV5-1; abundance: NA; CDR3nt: TGCGCCAGCAGCTCAGCTTCGGGCAGCTACTCTGGAAACACCATATATTTT; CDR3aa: CASSSASGSYSGNTIYF
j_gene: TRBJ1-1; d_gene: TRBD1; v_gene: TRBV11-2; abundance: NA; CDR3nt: TGTGCCAGCAGCGCACGTTCCGGGACAGGGTTTCCTGAAGCTTTCTTT; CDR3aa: CASSARSGTGFPEAFF
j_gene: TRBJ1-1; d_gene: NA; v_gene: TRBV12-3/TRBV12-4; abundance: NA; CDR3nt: TGTGCCAGCAGCGAGTACCAGGGTACGAACACTGAAGCTTTCTTT; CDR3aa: CASSEYQGTNTEAFF
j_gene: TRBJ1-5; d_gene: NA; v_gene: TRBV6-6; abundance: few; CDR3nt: TGTGCCAGCAATCAAAGGCGGAGGAGGGGTACGGCCCTCAATAGCAATCAGCCCCAGCATTTT; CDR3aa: CASNQRRRRGTALNSNQPQHF
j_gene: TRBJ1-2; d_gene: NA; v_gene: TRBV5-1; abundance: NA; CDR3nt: TGCGCCAGCAGCTTGGGAGGCGCCGGTTATGGCTACACCTTC; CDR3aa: CASSLGGAGYGYTF